These 19 T cell receptor beta chains were all obtained from the same sample, sequenced in a study of cytomegalovirus exposure and HLA in healthy donors. Amplification used 60 Vbeta primers and 13 Jbeta primers. The method was immunoSEQ multiplex PCR; TCRdb's version includes in-frame clones alone and lacks a portion of them. This sample yields 140,000 or so clones, of which around 75% are seen a single time; roughly 2.9% belongs to the top ten. The sequenced material came from PBMCs. Receptors were obtained from a young woman in good health and CMV-seronegative.

This clone occurred once. V is TRBV6-1 and J is TRBJ1-1; D call uncertain. Germline V gene data show CDR1 as MNHNS and CDR2 as SASEGT. The CDR3 is 15 amino acids. V gave up 8 bases and J gave up 0 bases, with 16 bases separating them. For the CDR3, the DNA is TGTGCCAGCCGAACGGATTGGGCAATGAACACTGAAGCTTTCTTT. This translates into CASRTDWAMNTEAFF.

The V call is TRBV5-8, the J call TRBJ2-2; 9 bases are a match to TRBD2. Germline trimming cut 3 bases from V and 2 bases from J; bases unmatched to any gene: 8. Germline values: CDR1 SGHTS, CDR2 YDEGEE. The CDR3 has 17 residues. As DNA, the CDR3 is TGTGCCAGCAGCTCCCCTTTTAGCGGGGGTAACACCGGGGAGCTGTTTTTT. Its protein is CASSSPFSGGNTGELFF.

The chain has TRBV9 and TRBJ2-7, with 9 bases identical to TRBD2. CDR1 SGDLS and CDR2 YYNGEE come from the germline V gene. The length of the CDR3 is 14 residues. Trimming removed 4 bases from V and 0 bases from J; junction bases left unmatched: 2. Here the CDR3 reads CASSPSGVSYEQYF. The CDR3 coding sequence is TGTGCCAGCAGCCCTAGCGGGGTCTCCTACGAGCAGTACTTC.

V usage is TRBV2 and J usage is TRBJ2-4, with D possibly matching TRBD2 (6 bases). The CDR3 sequence is 16 residues long. Trimming took off 8 bases at V and 1 base at J, with 18 bases between the two ends. In germline, CDR1 is SNHLY, CDR2 FYNNEI. CDR3 residues: CASHPIRRVAKNIQYF. CDR3 DNA: TGTGCCAGCCACCCCATCCGGAGGGTGGCCAAAAACATTCAGTACTTC.

Here the CDR3 DNA reads TGTGCCAGCTCTCCTTCCAGGGGAAGTCAGCCCCAGCATTTT. Protein product: CASSPSRGSQPQHF. This rearrangement joins TRBV27 to TRBJ1-5; tentative D call: TRBD1 (6 bases). Trimming shortened V by 8 bases and J by 6 bases, and 17 bases separated the two germline ends. The CDR3 has 14 amino acids. Germline CDR1 MNHEY, CDR2 SMNVEV (reference sequence).

V gene TRBV6-1 combines with J gene TRBJ2-1, with D possibly matching TRBD1 (5 bases). V lost 5 bases to trimming and J lost 9 bases, with 14 bases between them. CDR3 length: 13 residues. From germline, CDR1 is MNHNS and CDR2 SASEGT. CDR3 sequence: CASSTLGHGEQFF. CDR3 in DNA: TGTGCCAGCAGTACCCTCGGACACGGTGAGCAGTTCTTC.

The chain links TRBV4-2 to TRBJ2-5; 11 bases are shared with TRBD2. CDR1 and CDR2 from the germline V gene are LGHNA and YNFKEQ. The J segment lost 3 bases and the V segment lost 4 bases, leaving 7 bases of the junction unmatched. The CDR3 contains 16 residues. The CDR3 protein is CASSPSIAGGEETQYF. CDR3 nucleotides: TGTGCCAGCAGCCCCTCTATAGCGGGAGGGGAAGAGACCCAGTACTTC.

The chain recombines TRBV27 with TRBJ2-3; the D is unclear. The germline V gene has CDR1 MNHEY and CDR2 SMNVEV (reference sequence). The CDR3 covers 15 residues. V lost 5 bases and J lost 1, with 13 bases in between. In DNA, the CDR3 is TGTGCCAGCAGTCCCGTGTGGTCGGGCACAGATACGCAGTATTTT. It translates to CASSPVWSGTDTQYF.

The J gene is TRBJ2-7, the V gene TRBV29-1; maybe TRBD1 (6 bases). This CDR3 contains 14 residues. V lost 4 bases and J 4 bases, leaving 17 bases between the germline ends. Per germline, CDR1 SQVTM and CDR2 ANQGSEA. The CDR3 DNA reads as TGCAGCGTTGCCCTCAGGGGCAGACCTTACGAGCAGTACTTC. Translated, it gives CSVALRGRPYEQYF.

This clone was counted once. The gene calls are TRBV10-1 and TRBJ2-3, with 8 bases identical to TRBD2. J was trimmed by 0 bases and V by 2 bases; bases with no gene match: 4. Germline V gives CDR1 WNHNN, CDR2 SYGVQD (reference sequence). This CDR3 contains 16 residues. DNA of the CDR3: TGCGCCAGCAGTGAGGTGCCTAGCGGGAGCACAGATACGCAGTATTTT. Residues: CASSEVPSGSTDTQYF.

The gene calls are TRBV10-3 and TRBJ2-3; no definite D call. Trimming left V 4 bases short and J 0 bases short, with 8 bases between. CDR3 length: 14 residues. CDR1 is ENHRY and CDR2 is SYGVKD in the germline V gene. The DNA of the CDR3 is TGTGCCATCAGTGGGAGTGCTAGCACAGATACGCAGTATTTT. Translated: CAISGSASTDTQYF.

The chain links TRBV28 to TRBJ2-7; 9 nucleotides align to TRBD2. Per the germline V gene, CDR1 is MDHEN and CDR2 is SYDVKM. The CDR3 is 14 amino acids. Trimming removed 6 bases from V and 2 bases from J; junction bases left unmatched: 5. This CDR3 reads CASRVAGATYEQYF. The CDR3 DNA reads TGTGCCAGCAGGGTAGCGGGAGCTACCTACGAGCAGTACTTC.

This clone was found once. The CDR3 DNA reads TGTGCCAGCAGGCGGGAGGGGGATGGCTACACCTTC. Translation gives CASRREGDGYTF. V gene TRBV9 combines with J gene TRBJ1-2, with a weak D call TRBD1 (6 bases). Per germline, CDR1 SGDLS and CDR2 YYNGEE. With 5 bases removed from V and 6 bases from J, the gap between germline ends came to 11 bases. The CDR3 contains 12 residues.

The J gene is TRBJ2-3, the V gene TRBV27; TRBD2 matches 10 bases. The ends lost 7 bases at V and 2 bases at J; junction bases unmatched: 6. Germline CDR1 reads MNHEY; CDR2 reads SMNVEV (reference sequence). The CDR3 runs to 15 residues. CDR3 bases: TGTGCCAGCAATCTAGCGGGGGCCTTCACAGATACGCAGTATTTT. Its protein product is CASNLAGAFTDTQYF.

The chain recombines TRBV9 with TRBJ1-6; a possible D gene is TRBD1 (6 bases). CDR3 length: 14 amino acids. V lost 0 bases, J lost 14 bases, and 15 bases lay in between. CDR1 is SGDLS, CDR2 YYNGEE, per germline. CDR3 coding DNA: TGTGCCAGCAGCGTAGGCCCAGGGGAGTTAGCCCTCCACTTT. Encoded protein: CASSVGPGELALHF.

This clone was detected only once. This chain connects TRBV27 to TRBJ2-7, with 10 bases identical to TRBD1. V lost 2 bases and J lost 2; bases outside the gene matches: 6. In germline, CDR1 is MNHEY, CDR2 SMNVEV (reference sequence). The CDR3 has 16 amino acids. CDR3: CASSLRRTGGPYEQYF. DNA of the CDR3: TGTGCCAGCAGTTTAAGGAGGACAGGGGGACCCTACGAGCAGTACTTC.

This chain links TRBV7-9 with TRBJ2-5, with a weak D call TRBD2 (5 bases). This CDR3 is 14 amino acids long. Germline V lookup: CDR1 SEHNR, CDR2 FQNEAQ (reference sequence). The V end lost 5 bases, the J end lost 3 bases, and 13 bases lay between the germline ends. The CDR3 sequence: CASSPADSEETQYF. The CDR3 coding sequence is TGTGCCAGCAGCCCGGCGGACTCTGAAGAGACCCAGTACTTC.

V is TRBV29-1 and J is TRBJ2-3; 7 bases fit TRBD1. CDR1 is SQVTM, CDR2 ANQGSEA, per germline. The trim removed 4 bases at V and 1 base at J, leaving 5 bases unmatched. The CDR3 has 14 amino acids. CDR3: CSVAEGAGTDTQYF. CDR3 bases: TGCAGCGTTGCCGAGGGGGCTGGCACAGATACGCAGTATTTT.

This chain joins TRBV23-1 and TRBJ1-2, with D maybe TRBD1 (5 bases). TRBV23-1 is noted as an ORF with a role that remains uncertain. The V and J ends lost 2 bases and 8 bases respectively, with 12 bases between them. This CDR3 is 13 amino acids long. CDR3 protein: CASSQQGRQGYTF. CDR3 nucleotide sequence: TGCGCCAGCAGTCAACAGGGCCGGCAGGGCTACACCTTC.